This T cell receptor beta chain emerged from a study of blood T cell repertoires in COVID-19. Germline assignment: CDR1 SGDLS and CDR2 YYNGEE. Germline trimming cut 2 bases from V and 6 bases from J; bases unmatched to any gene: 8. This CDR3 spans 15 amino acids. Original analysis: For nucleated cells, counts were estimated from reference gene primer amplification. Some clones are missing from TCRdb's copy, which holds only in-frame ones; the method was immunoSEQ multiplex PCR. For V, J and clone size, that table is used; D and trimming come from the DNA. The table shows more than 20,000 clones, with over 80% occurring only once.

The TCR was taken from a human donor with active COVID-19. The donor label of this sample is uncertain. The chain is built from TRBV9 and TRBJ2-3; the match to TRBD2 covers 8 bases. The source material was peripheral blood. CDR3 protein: CASSVSGTRGDTQYF. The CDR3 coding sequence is TGTGCCAGCAGCGTTTCCGGGACTAGAGGCGATACGCAGTATTTT.